Listed below are T cell receptor beta chains from one sample, sequenced in a study of cytomegalovirus exposure and HLA in healthy donors. Clones were sequenced by immunoSEQ multiplex PCR, and TCRdb holds only the in-frame ones, with some missing. The sample includes over 150,000 clones, roughly four fifths of them seen just once. The sequencing input was PBMCs. The receptor source for this set is a man aged 55-75 years in good health and CMV-seronegative. Both conserved end residues are trimmed from each CDR3. The order of the fields is J gene, V gene, CDR3 protein.

J: TRBJ2-1
V: TRBV11-1
CDR3: ASSLARWRNNEQF

J: TRBJ2-1
V: TRBV6-6
CDR3: ASSYSGGSYNEQF

J: TRBJ1-2
V: TRBV28
CDR3: ASRRQGVPDGYT

J: TRBJ2-2
V: TRBV9
CDR3: ASSVPGTGDHGELF

J: TRBJ1-2
V: TRBV28
CDR3: ASSDNRIGYT

J: TRBJ2-7
V: TRBV5-1
CDR3: ASSSDREGIYEQY

J: TRBJ1-2
V: TRBV5-1
CDR3: ASSSLGVDGYT

J: TRBJ1-2
V: TRBV28
CDR3: ASSPGQGNYGYT

J: TRBJ1-3
V: TRBV25-1
CDR3: ASSAYRGSENTIY

J: TRBJ1-4
V: TRBV18
CDR3: ASSPQGPPNEKLF

J: TRBJ2-6
V: TRBV5-1
CDR3: ASRRDSLHSGANVLT

J: TRBJ2-1
V: TRBV6-5
CDR3: ASKSGGAYNEQF

J: TRBJ1-5
V: TRBV5-8
CDR3: ASLARGGGNQPQH

J: TRBJ1-2
V: TRBV28
CDR3: ASSLQFRGDTYGYT

J: TRBJ1-2
V: TRBV4-3
CDR3: ASSQDLASNYGYT

J: TRBJ2-1
V: TRBV6-6
CDR3: ASRLGGAFYNEQF

J: TRBJ1-5
V: TRBV7-8
CDR3: ASSLEGANNQPQH

J: TRBJ2-7
V: TRBV5-1
CDR3: ASSSDRGYEQY

J: TRBJ2-5
V: TRBV6-6
CDR3: ASSYSNRGETQY

J: TRBJ1-1
V: TRBV2
CDR3: ARTMGQLNTEAF

J: TRBJ1-2
V: TRBV5-1
CDR3: ASSLDRGPADGYT

J: TRBJ2-2
V: TRBV4-1
CDR3: ASSQDPGLGTGELF

J: TRBJ1-1
V: TRBV5-4
CDR3: ASSGTENTEAF

J: TRBJ2-2
V: TRBV19
CDR3: ASKTSGRANTGELF

J: TRBJ2-3
V: TRBV4-3
CDR3: ASRRLLAGSTDTQY

J: TRBJ2-1
V: TRBV9
CDR3: ASSVSGSDNEQF

J: TRBJ2-7
V: TRBV19
CDR3: ASSQGTAYEQY

J: TRBJ2-7
V: TRBV5-6
CDR3: ASGSGPGQQFYEQY

J: TRBJ2-7
V: TRBV27
CDR3: ASSPLERGSYEQY

J: TRBJ2-3
V: TRBV28
CDR3: ASSSGGSTDTQY

J: TRBJ1-2
V: TRBV28
CDR3: ASSSQGRANYGYT

J: TRBJ2-3
V: TRBV7-9
CDR3: ASSVATGTGGPDTQY

J: TRBJ2-1
V: TRBV29-1
CDR3: SVAGGGNSGRVYNEQF

J: TRBJ2-7
V: TRBV30
CDR3: ASPGQSPYEQY

J: TRBJ1-5
V: TRBV7-2
CDR3: ASSLGQTGIQH

J: TRBJ2-1
V: TRBV7-2
CDR3: ASSRQGEPNNEQF

J: TRBJ2-7
V: TRBV7-2
CDR3: ASSAVRGYEQY

J: TRBJ1-1
V: TRBV25-1
CDR3: ASSETGDTEAF

J: TRBJ2-5
V: TRBV6-6
CDR3: ASSVGTGGQETQY

J: TRBJ1-1
V: TRBV9
CDR3: ASSVSHSTGSPLGAF

J: TRBJ1-6
V: TRBV25-1
CDR3: ASSAAGTGNSPLH

J: TRBJ2-7
V: TRBV28
CDR3: ASNPTGTNYEQY